These 18 T cell receptor beta chains originate from one sample sequenced in a study of cytomegalovirus exposure and HLA in healthy donors. The PCR used 60 Vbeta and 13 Jbeta primers. Repertoires were generated with immunoSEQ multiplex PCR, while TCRdb's copy carries only in-frame clones and drops some. The sample lists 150,000 or so clones, approximately 84% occurring once. The sequenced sample consisted of PBMCs. The receptors come from a man aged 25 to 45 in good health and CMV-seropositive.

The genes are TRBV28 and TRBJ2-7; D is undetermined. The germline V and J ends were trimmed by 4 bases and 2 bases, with 6 bases remaining between them. This CDR3 region has 12 residues. Germline CDR1 is MDHEN and CDR2 is SYDVKM. CDR3 region: CASSSLPYEQYF. The DNA for the CDR3 is TGTGCCAGCAGTTCTCTCCCCTACGAGCAGTACTTC.

The chain uses TRBV11-3 and TRBJ1-3; D unclear. Germline-derived CDR1 and CDR2 are SGHNT and YENEEA. The V gene lost 3 bases and the J gene lost 4 bases, with 13 bases spanning the gap. The CDR3 has 15 amino acids. CDR3 bases: TGTGCCAGCAGCTTCGAGAAGGAGTCAGGAAACACCATATATTTT. This sequence encodes CASSFEKESGNTIYF.

This clone was observed a handful of times. This rearrangement joins TRBV5-1 to TRBJ2-1, with 9 bases identical to TRBD2. CDR3 size: 15 residues. The germline gives CDR1 SGHRS, CDR2 YFSETQ. V was pared by 4 bases and J by 3 bases, with 5 bases of the junction left unmatched. The CDR3 DNA follows: TGCGCCAGCAGCCGTAGCGGGAGTGACTACAATGAGCAGTTCTTC. Protein sequence: CASSRSGSDYNEQFF.

The sample holds a few counts of this clone. J is TRBJ2-2 and V is TRBV6-5; 8 nucleotides line up with TRBD2. The CDR3 runs 13 residues. Germline CDR1 and CDR2: MNHEY and SVGAGI. V lost 10 bases to trimming and J lost 2 bases; unmatched junction nucleotides: 3. In nucleotides, the CDR3 is TGTGCCATACTAGCGGCCAACACCGGGGAGCTGTTTTTT. Protein sequence: CAILAANTGELFF.

This rearrangement joins TRBV5-5 to TRBJ2-7, with TRBD1 identical over 7 bases. V trimming: 1 base; J trimming: 3 bases; junction bases outside the gene matches: 4. The germline gives CDR1 SGHKS, CDR2 YYEKEE (reference sequence). This CDR3 contains 14 residues. CDR3 protein: CASSLFGTVYEQYF. The CDR3 nucleotides read TGTGCCAGCAGCTTGTTTGGGACAGTCTACGAGCAGTACTTC. Based on the CDR3 plus reference TRBV5-5 and TRBJ2-7, the full variable domain is DAGVTQSPTHLIKTRGQQVTLRCSPISGHKSVSWYQQVLGQGPQFIFQYYEKEERGRGNFPDRFSARQFPNYSSELNVNALLLGDSALYLCASSLFGTVYEQYFGPGTRLTVT.

The chain is built from TRBV6-5 and TRBJ1-1; D remains ambiguous. The CDR3 contains 13 residues. Germline V gene data show CDR1 as MNHEY and CDR2 as SVGAGI. Between the trimmed V and J ends, which lost 5 bases and 1 base, there was a span of 8 bases. The CDR3 DNA reads TGTGCCAGCAGTGCAACAGCGAACACTGAAGCTTTCTTT. It is translated as CASSATANTEAFF.

The rearrangement joins TRBV5-1 to TRBJ1-5; 7 positions agree with TRBD1. V shed 0 bases, J shed 4 bases, and the junction held 7 bases outside the gene matches. Germline V gene data show CDR1 as SGHRS and CDR2 as YFSETQ. This CDR3 comprises 16 residues. The CDR3 spells CASSLGLSGGNQPQHF. As DNA, the CDR3 is TGCGCCAGCAGCTTGGGTTTATCAGGGGGGAATCAGCCCCAGCATTTT.

The chain has TRBV7-2 and TRBJ1-1, with 8 bases identical to TRBD1. Trimming at V came to 3 bases and at J to 1 base, leaving 7 bases not matched to a gene. The CDR3 contains 16 residues. The germline V gene encodes CDR1 SGHTA and CDR2 FQGNSA. CDR3 protein: CASSFQAGTGNTEAFF. The CDR3 coding sequence is TGTGCCAGCAGCTTCCAAGCCGGGACAGGGAACACTGAAGCTTTCTTT.

The chain employs TRBV7-3 and TRBJ2-1; D perhaps matches TRBD1 (5 bases). The germline V gene encodes CDR1 SGHTA and CDR2 FQGTGA. The V gene lost 4 bases and the J gene lost 5 bases, with 9 bases spanning the gap. The CDR3 runs 13 residues. Written as DNA, the CDR3 is TGTGCCAGCAGCTCCCAGACAGACAATGAGCAGTTCTTC. Protein product: CASSSQTDNEQFF.

The chain joins TRBV5-5 to TRBJ1-2; no reliable D call. The CDR3 has 13 residues. The V gene lost 4 bases and the J gene lost 7 bases, with 14 bases spanning the gap. Germline loops: CDR1 SGHKS, CDR2 YYEKEE (reference sequence). The CDR3 region has the DNA TGTGCCAGCAGCCAGGCGGGGTTGCTTGGCTACACCTTC. This gives the protein CASSQAGLLGYTF.

V usage is TRBV7-9 and J usage is TRBJ1-2; D gene ambiguous. CDR1 SEHNR and CDR2 FQNEAQ come from the germline V gene (reference sequence). This CDR3 is built from 14 residues. V was clipped by 4 bases and J by 7 bases, with 16 bases between them. CDR3 residues: CASSSSYSSGGYTF. The CDR3 DNA follows: TGTGCCAGCAGCTCTTCATACTCTAGTGGTGGCTACACCTTC.

The V call is TRBV2, the J call TRBJ1-4, with D uncertain. The CDR3 loop spans 13 amino acids. V was cut by 4 bases and J by 3 bases, with 6 bases left in between. CDR1 and CDR2 from the germline V gene are SNHLY and FYNNEI. CDR3 region: CASSGSANEKLFF. The CDR3 nucleotides read TGTGCCAGCAGTGGTTCAGCTAATGAAAAACTGTTTTTT.

The gene calls are TRBV4-1 and TRBJ1-5; maybe TRBD1 (5 bases). The V end lost 0 bases, the J end lost 7 bases, and 13 bases lay between the germline ends. Germline loops: CDR1 MGHRA, CDR2 YSYEKL. There are 15 residues in the CDR3. CDR3 residues: CASSQEGPGSQPQHF. The DNA for the CDR3 is TGCGCCAGCAGCCAAGAGGGGCCAGGGTCCCAGCCCCAGCATTTT.

The rearrangement joins TRBV5-1 to TRBJ2-1, with D tentatively TRBD1 (6 bases). From germline, CDR1 is SGHRS and CDR2 YFSETQ. The CDR3 loop spans 15 amino acids. Trimming cost V 2 bases and J 0 bases, with 9 bases left between them. CDR3 protein: CASSFLQGSYNEQFF. The CDR3 coding sequence is TGCGCCAGCAGCTTCCTACAGGGCTCCTACAATGAGCAGTTCTTC.

The rearrangement uses TRBV28 and TRBJ1-1; 7 bases match TRBD1. CDR3 length equals 13 residues. Germline loops: CDR1 MDHEN, CDR2 SYDVKM. V dropped 6 bases and J dropped 7; count of bases not matched to a gene: 8. The CDR3 DNA is TGTGCCAGCAGCACGTCCGGGACAGTTGAAGCTTTCTTT. Translating it yields CASSTSGTVEAFF.

This rearrangement joins TRBV11-2 to TRBJ1-1, with no clear D. Germline values: CDR1 SGHAT, CDR2 FQNNGV. Trimming stripped 3 bases from V and 3 bases from J, with 11 bases between. CDR3 length: 14 residues. The CDR3 DNA reads TGTGCCAGCAGCTTTTTGGCCACAGACACTGAAGCTTTCTTT. Translated: CASSFLATDTEAFF.

The J gene is TRBJ2-7, the V gene TRBV4-1; possible D gene TRBD2, 5 bases. The CDR3 extends over 15 amino acids. Trimming shortened V by 1 base and J by 0 bases, and 10 bases separated the two germline ends. Looked up from germline, CDR1 is MGHRA and CDR2 is YSYEKL. CDR3: CASSQVDRGSYEQYF. The CDR3, as DNA: TGCGCCAGCAGCCAAGTCGATCGGGGCTCCTACGAGCAGTACTTC.

The CDR3 region has the DNA TGTGCCACCAGCAGTCCCTTAGGGGGCGTAGGTACCGGGGAGCTGTTTTTT. It encodes CATSSPLGGVGTGELFF. V is TRBV15 and J is TRBJ2-2, with TRBD1 matching 7 bases. With 3 bases clipped from V and 5 bases from J, the junction kept 12 bases outside the gene matches. Per germline, CDR1 LNHNV and CDR2 YYDKDF (reference sequence). CDR3 size: 17 residues.